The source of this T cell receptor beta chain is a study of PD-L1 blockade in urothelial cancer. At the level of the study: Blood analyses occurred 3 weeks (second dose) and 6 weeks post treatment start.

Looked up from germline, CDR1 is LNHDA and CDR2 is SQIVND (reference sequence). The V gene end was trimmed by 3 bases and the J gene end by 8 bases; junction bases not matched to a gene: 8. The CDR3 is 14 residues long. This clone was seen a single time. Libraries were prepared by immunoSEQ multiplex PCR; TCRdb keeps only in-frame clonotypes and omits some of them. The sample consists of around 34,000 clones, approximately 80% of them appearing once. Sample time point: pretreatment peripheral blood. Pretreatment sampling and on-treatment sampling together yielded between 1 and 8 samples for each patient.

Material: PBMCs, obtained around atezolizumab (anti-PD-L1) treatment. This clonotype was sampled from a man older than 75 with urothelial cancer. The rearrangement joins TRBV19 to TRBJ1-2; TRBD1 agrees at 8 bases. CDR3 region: CASSIRQGAGGYTF. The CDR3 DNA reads TGTGCCAGTAGTATTCGGCAGGGGGCTGGCGGCTACACCTTC.